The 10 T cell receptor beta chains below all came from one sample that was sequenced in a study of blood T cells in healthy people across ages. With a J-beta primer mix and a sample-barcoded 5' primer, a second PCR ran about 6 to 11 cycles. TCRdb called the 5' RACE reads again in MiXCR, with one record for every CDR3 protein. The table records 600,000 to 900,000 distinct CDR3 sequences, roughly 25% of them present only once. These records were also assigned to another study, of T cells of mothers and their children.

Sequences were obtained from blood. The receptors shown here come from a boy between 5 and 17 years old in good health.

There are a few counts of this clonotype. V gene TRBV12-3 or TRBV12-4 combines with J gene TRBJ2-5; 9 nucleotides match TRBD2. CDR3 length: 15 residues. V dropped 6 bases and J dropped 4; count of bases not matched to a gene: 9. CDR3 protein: CASSRAAGGPETQYF. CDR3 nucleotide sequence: TGTGCCAGCAGCCGAGCAGCGGGGGGTCCAGAGACCCAGTACTTC.

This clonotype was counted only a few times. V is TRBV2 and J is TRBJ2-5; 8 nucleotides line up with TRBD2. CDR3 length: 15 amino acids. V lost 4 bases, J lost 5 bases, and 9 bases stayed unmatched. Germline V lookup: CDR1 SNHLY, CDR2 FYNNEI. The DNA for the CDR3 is TGTGCCAGCAGTGGAATGGCCCAGCGGGGGGAGACCCAGTACTTC. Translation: CASSGMAQRGETQYF.

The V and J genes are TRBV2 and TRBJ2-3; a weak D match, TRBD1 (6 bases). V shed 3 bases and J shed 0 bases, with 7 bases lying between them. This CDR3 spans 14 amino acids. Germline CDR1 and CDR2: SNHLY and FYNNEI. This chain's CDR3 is CASSEDRSTDTQYF. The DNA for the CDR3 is TGTGCCAGCAGTGAGGACAGAAGCACAGATACGCAGTATTTT.

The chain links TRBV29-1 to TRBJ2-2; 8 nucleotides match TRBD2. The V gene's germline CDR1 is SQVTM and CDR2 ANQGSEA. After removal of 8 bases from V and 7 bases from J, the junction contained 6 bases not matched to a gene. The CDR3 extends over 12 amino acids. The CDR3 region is CSCPGGNGELFF. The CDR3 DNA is TGCAGCTGCCCGGGGGGGAACGGGGAGCTGTTTTTT.

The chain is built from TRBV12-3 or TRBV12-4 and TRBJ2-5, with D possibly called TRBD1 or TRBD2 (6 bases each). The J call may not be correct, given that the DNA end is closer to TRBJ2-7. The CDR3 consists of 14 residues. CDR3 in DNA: TGTGCCAGCAGTTTACACGGAGGGGGCTACGAGCAGTACTTC. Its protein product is CASSLHGGGYEQYF.

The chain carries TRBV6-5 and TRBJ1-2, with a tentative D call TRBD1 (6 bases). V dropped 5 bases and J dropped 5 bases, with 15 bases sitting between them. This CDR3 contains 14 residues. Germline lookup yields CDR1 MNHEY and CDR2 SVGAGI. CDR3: CASSPTGFGYGYTF. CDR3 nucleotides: TGTGCCAGCAGTCCAACAGGGTTTGGATATGGCTACACCTTC.

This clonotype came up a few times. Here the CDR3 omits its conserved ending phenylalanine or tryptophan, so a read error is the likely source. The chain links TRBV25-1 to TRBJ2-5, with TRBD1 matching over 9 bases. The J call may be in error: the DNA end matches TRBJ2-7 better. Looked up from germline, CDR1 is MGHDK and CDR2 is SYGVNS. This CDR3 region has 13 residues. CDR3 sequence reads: CASSKTGGYEQYL. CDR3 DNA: TGTGCCAGCAGTAAGACAGGGGGCTACGAGCAGTACCTC.

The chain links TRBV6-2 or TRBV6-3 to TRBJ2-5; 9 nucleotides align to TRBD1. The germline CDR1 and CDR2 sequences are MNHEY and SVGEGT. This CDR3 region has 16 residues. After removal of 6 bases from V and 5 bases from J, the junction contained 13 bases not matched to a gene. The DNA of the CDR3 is TGTGCCAGCAGCTACCGACCACAGGGGGCTAGGGAGACCCAGTACTTC. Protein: CASSYRPQGARETQYF.

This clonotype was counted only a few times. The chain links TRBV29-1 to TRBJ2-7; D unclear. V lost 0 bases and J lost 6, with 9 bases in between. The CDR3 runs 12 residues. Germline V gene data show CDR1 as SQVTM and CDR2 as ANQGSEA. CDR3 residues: CSVEDGGIEQYF. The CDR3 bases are TGCAGCGTTGAAGATGGCGGTATCGAGCAGTACTTC.

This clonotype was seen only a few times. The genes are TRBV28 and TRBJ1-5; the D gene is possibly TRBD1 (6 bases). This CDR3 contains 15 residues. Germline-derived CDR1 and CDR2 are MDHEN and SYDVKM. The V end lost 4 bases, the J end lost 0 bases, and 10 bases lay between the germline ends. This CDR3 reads CASSSDSASNQPQHF. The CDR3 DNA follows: TGTGCCAGCAGTTCGGACAGCGCTAGCAATCAGCCCCAGCATTTT. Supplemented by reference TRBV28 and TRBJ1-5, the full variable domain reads DVKVTQSSRYLVKRTGEKVFLECVQDMDHENMFWYRQDPGLGLRLIYFSYDVKMKEKGDIPEGYSVSREKKERFSLILESASTNQTSMYLCASSSDSASNQPQHFGDGTRLSIL.